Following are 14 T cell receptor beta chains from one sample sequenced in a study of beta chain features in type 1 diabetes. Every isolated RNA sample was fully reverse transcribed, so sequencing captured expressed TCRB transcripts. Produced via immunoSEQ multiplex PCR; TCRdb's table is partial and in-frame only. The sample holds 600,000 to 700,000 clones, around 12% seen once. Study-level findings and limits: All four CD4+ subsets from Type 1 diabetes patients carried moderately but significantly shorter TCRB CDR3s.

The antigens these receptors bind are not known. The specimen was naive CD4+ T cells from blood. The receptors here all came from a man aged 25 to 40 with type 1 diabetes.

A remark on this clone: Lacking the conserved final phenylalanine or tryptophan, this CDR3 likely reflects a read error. The CDR3 loop is CASSPRQATEAFL. CDR3 DNA sequence: TGTGCCAGCAGCCCCCGACAAGCCACTGAAGCTTTCCTT. J is TRBJ1-1 and V is TRBV13; D unclear. The CDR3 is 13 residues long. V lost 5 bases and J lost 4, with 11 bases in between. The germline V gene has CDR1 PRHDT and CDR2 FYEKMQ (reference sequence).

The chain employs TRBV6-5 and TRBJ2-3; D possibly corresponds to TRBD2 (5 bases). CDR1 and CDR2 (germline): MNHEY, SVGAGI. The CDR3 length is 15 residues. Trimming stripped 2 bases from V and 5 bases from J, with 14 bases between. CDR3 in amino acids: CASSYAAAGGDTQYF. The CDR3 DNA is TGTGCCAGCAGTTACGCGGCGGCAGGAGGAGATACGCAGTATTTT.

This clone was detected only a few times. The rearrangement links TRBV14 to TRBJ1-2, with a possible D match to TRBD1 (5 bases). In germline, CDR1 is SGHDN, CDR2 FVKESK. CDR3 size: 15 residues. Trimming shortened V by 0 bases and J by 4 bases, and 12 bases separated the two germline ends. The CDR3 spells CASSQDWRGSYGYTF. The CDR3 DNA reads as TGTGCCAGCAGCCAAGATTGGAGGGGCTCCTATGGCTACACCTTC.

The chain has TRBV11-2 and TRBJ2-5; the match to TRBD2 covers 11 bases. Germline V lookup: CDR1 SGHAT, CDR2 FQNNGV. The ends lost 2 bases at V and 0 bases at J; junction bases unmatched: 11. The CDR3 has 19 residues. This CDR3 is CASSLYPTSGAHHQETQYF. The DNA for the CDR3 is TGTGCCAGCAGCTTATATCCGACTAGCGGGGCTCATCACCAAGAGACCCAGTACTTC. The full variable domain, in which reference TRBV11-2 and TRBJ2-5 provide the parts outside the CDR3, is EAGVAQSPRYKIIEKRQSVAFWCNPISGHATLYWYQQILGQGPKLLIQFQNNGVVDDSQLPKDRFSAERLKGVDSTLKIQPAKLEDSAVYLCASSLYPTSGAHHQETQYFGPGTRLLVL.

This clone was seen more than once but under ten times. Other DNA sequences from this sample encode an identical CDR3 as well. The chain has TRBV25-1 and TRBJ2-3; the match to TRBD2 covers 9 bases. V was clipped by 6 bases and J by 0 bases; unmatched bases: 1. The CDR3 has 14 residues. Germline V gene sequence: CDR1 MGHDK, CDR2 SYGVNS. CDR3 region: CASSLAGSTDTQYF. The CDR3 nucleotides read TGTGCCAGCAGCCTAGCGGGGAGCACAGATACGCAGTATTTT.

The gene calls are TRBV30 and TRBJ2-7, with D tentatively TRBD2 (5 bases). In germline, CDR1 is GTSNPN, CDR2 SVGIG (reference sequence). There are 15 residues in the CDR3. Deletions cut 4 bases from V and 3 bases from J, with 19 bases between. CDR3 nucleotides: TGTGCCTGGACCCCATCCCCGGGATACGGCTACGAGCAGTACTTC. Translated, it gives CAWTPSPGYGYEQYF.

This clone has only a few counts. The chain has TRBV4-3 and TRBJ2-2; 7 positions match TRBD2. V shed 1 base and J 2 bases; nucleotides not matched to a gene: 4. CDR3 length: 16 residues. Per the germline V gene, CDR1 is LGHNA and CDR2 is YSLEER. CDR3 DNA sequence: TGCGCCAGCAGCCAAGTGGGAGGGTTTAACACCGGGGAGCTGTTTTTT. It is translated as CASSQVGGFNTGELFF.

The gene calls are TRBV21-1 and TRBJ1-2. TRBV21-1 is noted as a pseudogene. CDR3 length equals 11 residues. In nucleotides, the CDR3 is TGTGCCAGCAGCAAAGGCTATGGCTACACCTTC. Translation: CASSKGYGYTF.

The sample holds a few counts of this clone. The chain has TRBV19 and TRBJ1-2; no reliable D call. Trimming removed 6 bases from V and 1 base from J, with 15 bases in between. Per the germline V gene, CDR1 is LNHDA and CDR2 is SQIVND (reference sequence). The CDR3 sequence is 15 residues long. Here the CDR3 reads CASRPQYKDNYGYTF. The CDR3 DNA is TGTGCCAGTAGGCCTCAGTACAAGGATAACTATGGCTACACCTTC.

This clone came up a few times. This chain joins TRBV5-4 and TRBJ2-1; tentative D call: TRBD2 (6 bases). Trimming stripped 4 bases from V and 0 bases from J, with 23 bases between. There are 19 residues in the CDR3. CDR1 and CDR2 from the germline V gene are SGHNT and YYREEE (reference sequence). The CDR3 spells CASSPNHSYGGSSYNEQFF. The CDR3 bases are TGTGCCAGCAGCCCGAACCACAGCTACGGGGGAAGCTCCTACAATGAGCAGTTCTTC. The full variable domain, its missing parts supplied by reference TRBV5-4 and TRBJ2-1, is ETGVTQSPTHLIKTRGQQVTLRCSSQSGHNTVSWYQQALGQGPQFIFQYYREEENGRGNFPPRFSGLQFPNYSSELNVNALELDDSALYLCASSPNHSYGGSSYNEQFFGPGTRLTVL.

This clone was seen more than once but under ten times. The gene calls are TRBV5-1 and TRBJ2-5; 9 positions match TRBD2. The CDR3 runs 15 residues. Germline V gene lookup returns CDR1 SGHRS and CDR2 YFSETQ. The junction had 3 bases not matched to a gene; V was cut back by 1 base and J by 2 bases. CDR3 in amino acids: CASSLLSGGQETQYF. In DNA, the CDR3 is TGCGCCAGCAGCTTGCTTAGCGGGGGTCAAGAGACCCAGTACTTC.

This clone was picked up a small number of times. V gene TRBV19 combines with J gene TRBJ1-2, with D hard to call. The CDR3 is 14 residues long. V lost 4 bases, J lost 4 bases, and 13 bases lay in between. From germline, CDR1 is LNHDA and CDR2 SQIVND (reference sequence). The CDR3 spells CASSSGAQFYGYTF. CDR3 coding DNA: TGTGCCAGTAGTAGCGGCGCGCAATTCTATGGCTACACCTTC.

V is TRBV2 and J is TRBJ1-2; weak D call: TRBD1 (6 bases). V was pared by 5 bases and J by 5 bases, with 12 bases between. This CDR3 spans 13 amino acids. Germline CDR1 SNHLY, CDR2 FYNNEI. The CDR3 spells CASSSGGEYGYTF. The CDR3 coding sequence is TGTGCCAGCAGTTCTGGGGGCGAATATGGCTACACCTTC.

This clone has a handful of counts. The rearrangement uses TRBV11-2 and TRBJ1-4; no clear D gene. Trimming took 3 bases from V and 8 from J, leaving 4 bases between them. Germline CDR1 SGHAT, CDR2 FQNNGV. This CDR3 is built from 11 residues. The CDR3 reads CASSLGEKLFF. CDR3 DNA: TGTGCCAGCAGCTTGGGGGAAAAACTGTTTTTT.